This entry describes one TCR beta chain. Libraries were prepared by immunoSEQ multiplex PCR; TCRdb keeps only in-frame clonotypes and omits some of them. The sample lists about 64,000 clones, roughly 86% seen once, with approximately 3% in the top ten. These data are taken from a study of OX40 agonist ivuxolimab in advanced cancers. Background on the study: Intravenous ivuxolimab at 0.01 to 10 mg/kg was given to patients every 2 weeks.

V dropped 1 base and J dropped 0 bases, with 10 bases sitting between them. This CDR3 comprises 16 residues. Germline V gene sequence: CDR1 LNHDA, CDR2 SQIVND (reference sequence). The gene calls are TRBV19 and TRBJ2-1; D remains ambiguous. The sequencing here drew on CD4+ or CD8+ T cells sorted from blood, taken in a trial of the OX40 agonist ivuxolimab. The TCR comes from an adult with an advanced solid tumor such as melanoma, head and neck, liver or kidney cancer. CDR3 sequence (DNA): TGTGCCAGTAGTATAGGGCCTTGGGACTCCTACAATGAGCAGTTCTTC. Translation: CASSIGPWDSYNEQFF.